The source of this TCR beta chain is a study of T cell changes during pregnancy in multiple sclerosis. This clone showed up just once. The table came from immunoSEQ multiplex PCR; TCRdb's copy has only in-frame clones and leaves some out. The table includes about 57,000 clones, 85% to 95% detected once. The sequence derives from a female donor with multiple sclerosis, enrolled in a pregnancy study. The starting material was CD4+ T cells from peripheral blood mononuclear cells, obtained in the third trimester of pregnancy.

The CDR3: CASSLPRQETQYF. The CDR3 nucleotides read TGTGCCAGCAGCTTGCCCAGACAAGAGACCCAGTACTTC. The chain couples TRBV5-4 to TRBJ2-5, with unresolved D. Germline lookup yields CDR1 SGHNT and CDR2 YYREEE (reference sequence). The CDR3 has 13 amino acids. V was pared by 1 base and J by 2 bases, with 6 bases between.